These 10 T cell receptor beta chains originate from one sample sequenced in a study of blood T cell repertoires in COVID-19. Assay: immunoSEQ multiplex PCR; the TCRdb copy retains only in-frame clones and omits some. The repertoire includes about 46,000 clones, approximately 85% of them detected once, and around 16% sits in the top ten. Material for sequencing was peripheral blood. These receptors were taken from a human donor in a cohort sampled during active COVID-19. The donor label of this sample is uncertain.

This clone was recorded only once. The chain is built from TRBV12-5 and TRBJ2-2, with a possible D match to TRBD2 (7 bases). Germline V gene lookup returns CDR1 LGHNT and CDR2 FRNRAP. The CDR3 runs to 17 residues. V was cut by 1 base and J by 4 bases, with 16 bases left in between. The DNA for the CDR3 is TGTGCTAGTGGTTTGGCCTTAGGGGGGGCGGCCACCGGGGAGCTGTTTTTT. This codes for CASGLALGGAATGELFF.

The rearrangement uses TRBV4-3 and TRBJ1-4, with a weak D call TRBD1 (5 bases). V was clipped by 4 bases and J by 2 bases, with 17 bases between them. The CDR3 has 17 amino acids. Germline CDR1 and CDR2: LGHNA and YSLEER. CDR3 region: CASSPHVGGLTNEKLFF. CDR3 in DNA: TGCGCCAGCAGCCCGCATGTGGGGGGTCTCACTAATGAAAAACTGTTTTTT.

The genes are TRBV27 and TRBJ2-7; 11 bases match TRBD1. J gave up 7 bases and V 4 bases, and 12 bases lay outside the gene matches. Germline CDR1 reads MNHEY; CDR2 reads SMNVEV (reference sequence). The CDR3 is 16 amino acids. The CDR3 region has the DNA TGTGCCAGCAGTTCGGACAGGGGGCTAGGGGTTCGTGAGCAGTACTTC. This encodes CASSSDRGLGVREQYF.

This rearrangement joins TRBV10-1 to TRBJ1-1, with 9 bases aligning to TRBD1. The CDR3 totals 18 residues. CDR1 and CDR2 (germline): WNHNN, SYGVQD (reference sequence). The trim removed 3 bases at V and 8 bases at J, leaving 19 bases unmatched. CDR3 sequence reads: CASSEFPGQGFSSAEAFF. The CDR3 DNA follows: TGCGCCAGCAGTGAATTTCCGGGACAGGGCTTTTCGTCGGCGGAAGCTTTCTTT.

This clone was counted once. This chain links TRBV19 with TRBJ2-1; no definite D call. This CDR3 spans 13 amino acids. V dropped 7 bases and J dropped 6 bases, with 13 bases sitting between them. Germline V lookup: CDR1 LNHDA, CDR2 SQIVND (reference sequence). CDR3 nucleotides: TGTGCCAGTACCCCCGGGTTCCGCAATGAGCAGTTCTTC. Its translation is CASTPGFRNEQFF.

V gene TRBV6-6 combines with J gene TRBJ1-5, with 8 bases aligning to TRBD1. Germline V CDR1 and CDR2: MNHNY, SVGAGI (reference sequence). The CDR3 spans 13 residues. Losses at the gene ends were 5 bases for V and 7 bases for J; bases not matched to a gene: 4. CDR3 amino acids: CASSQTGVQPQHF. In nucleotides, the CDR3 is TGTGCCAGCAGTCAGACAGGGGTACAGCCCCAGCATTTT.

This rearrangement joins TRBV30 to TRBJ2-5; weak D call: TRBD2 (6 bases). The CDR3 contains 16 residues. Germline CDR1 reads GTSNPN; CDR2 reads SVGIG (reference sequence). The V gene lost 2 bases and the J gene lost 5 bases, with 21 bases spanning the gap. CDR3 protein: CAWSPRRGSLGETQYF. As DNA, the CDR3 is TGTGCCTGGAGTCCCCGACGGGGGTCTCTAGGGGAGACCCAGTACTTC.

The V call is TRBV3-1 (or the pseudogene TRBV3-2), the J call TRBJ1-2; TRBD1 matches at 7 bases. Germline assignment: CDR1 LGHDT and CDR2 YNNKEL (reference sequence). V dropped 4 bases and J dropped 7; count of bases not matched to a gene: 0. This CDR3 region has 11 residues. This chain's CDR3 is CASSRDSGYTF. As DNA, the CDR3 is TGTGCCAGCAGCCGGGACAGTGGCTACACCTTC.

CDR3 DNA sequence: TGCAGTGCTAGTTCTTGGCGGGGGGGCACAGATACGCAGTATTTT. This codes for CSASSWRGGTDTQYF. The genes are TRBV20-1 and TRBJ2-3; TRBD2 agrees at 8 bases. The CDR3 sequence is 15 residues long. V trimming: 3 bases; J trimming: 1 base; junction bases outside the gene matches: 6. The germline gives CDR1 DFQATT, CDR2 SNEGSKA (reference sequence).

The CDR3 DNA is TGTGCCAGCAGTTCCCACCCCGCGGGGACCACAGATACGCAGTATTTT. Encoded protein: CASSSHPAGTTDTQYF. The rearrangement joins TRBV28 to TRBJ2-3, with D perhaps matching TRBD2 (6 bases). Per the germline V gene, CDR1 is MDHEN and CDR2 is SYDVKM. This CDR3 has 16 residues. Trimming left V 4 bases short and J 2 bases short, with 16 bases between.